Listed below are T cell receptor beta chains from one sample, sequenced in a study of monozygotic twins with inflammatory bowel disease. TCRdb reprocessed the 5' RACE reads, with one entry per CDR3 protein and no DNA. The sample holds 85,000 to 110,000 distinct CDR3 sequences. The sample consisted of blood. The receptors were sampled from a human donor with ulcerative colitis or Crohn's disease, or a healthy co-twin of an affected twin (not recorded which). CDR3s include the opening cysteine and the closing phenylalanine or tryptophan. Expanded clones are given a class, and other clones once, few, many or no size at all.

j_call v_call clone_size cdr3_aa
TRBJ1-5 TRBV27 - CASSLWAENQPQHF
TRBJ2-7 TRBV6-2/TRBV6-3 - CASSEGRGGAIHEQYF
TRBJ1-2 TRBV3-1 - CASRSRTNYGYTF
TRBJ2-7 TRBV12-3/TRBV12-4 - CASSETGGSYEQYF
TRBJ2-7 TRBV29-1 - CSVTGYDASYEQYF
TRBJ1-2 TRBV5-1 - CASSLGEVNYGYTF
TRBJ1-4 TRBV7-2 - CASSGDLYEKLFF
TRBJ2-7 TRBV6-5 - CASSYSSSGGISGQYF
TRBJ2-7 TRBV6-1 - CASRRDRVVSEQYF
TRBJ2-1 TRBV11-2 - CASSLAGTRNEQFF
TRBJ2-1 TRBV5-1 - CASSPVNNEQFF
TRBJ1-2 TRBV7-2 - CASSLVQGVSGYTF
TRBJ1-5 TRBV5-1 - CASSLEGNSNQPQHF
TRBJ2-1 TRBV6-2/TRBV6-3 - CASSYPGLAGVPTPYNEQFF
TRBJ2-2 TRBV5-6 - CASSLTLADRVTGELFF
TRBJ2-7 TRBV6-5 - CASSYGTGGPWEQYF
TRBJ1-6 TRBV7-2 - CASNLVQGRNSPLHF
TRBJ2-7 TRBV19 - CASSIGGRGIYEQYF
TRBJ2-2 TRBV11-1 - CASSSPLAGALANTGELFF
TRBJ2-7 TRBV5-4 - CASSSQGGSYEQYF
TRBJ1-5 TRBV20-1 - CSASSRDYSNQPQHF
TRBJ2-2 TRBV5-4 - CASSPRGSGGLTGELFF
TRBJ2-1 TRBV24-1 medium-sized CATSDFWGIRDRGPNEQFF
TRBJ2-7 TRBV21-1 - CASSSHPGRSSYEQYF
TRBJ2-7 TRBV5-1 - CASSLVSPRRGGSYEQYF
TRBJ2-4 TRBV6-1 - CATRGSGVPLAKNIQYF
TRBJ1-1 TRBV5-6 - CASSLFTRDYTEAFF
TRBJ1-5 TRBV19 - CASSKLQGPSNQPQHF
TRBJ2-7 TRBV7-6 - CASSVDTLYEQYF
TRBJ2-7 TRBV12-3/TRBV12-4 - CASSWGDFGYEQYF
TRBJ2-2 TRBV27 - CASSRQSLGGELFF
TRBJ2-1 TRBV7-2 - CASSLAGAYNEQFF
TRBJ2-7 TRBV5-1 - CASSLELAGAFQYEQYF
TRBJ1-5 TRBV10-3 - CASLGVIGQPQHF
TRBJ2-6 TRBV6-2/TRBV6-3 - CASDLSAGANVLTF
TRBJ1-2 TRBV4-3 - CASSPGNLLSGYTF
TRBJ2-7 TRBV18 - CASSFGQADYEQYF
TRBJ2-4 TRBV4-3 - CASSLSRDSLAKNIQYF
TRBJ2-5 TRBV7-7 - CASSLSGLAAQTQYF
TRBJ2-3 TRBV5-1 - CASSLTDEGTDTQYF
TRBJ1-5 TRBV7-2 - CASSSGDGHQPQHF
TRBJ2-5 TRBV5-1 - CASRPGQETQYF
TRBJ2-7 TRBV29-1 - CSVVSAQAGTGVEQYF
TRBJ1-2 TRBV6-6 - CASSYAAAGYGYTF
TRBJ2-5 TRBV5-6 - CASSADRGLETQYF
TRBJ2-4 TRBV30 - CAWKTGPGRNIQYF
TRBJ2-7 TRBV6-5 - CASSYTVSYEQYF
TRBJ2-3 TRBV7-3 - CASSPGLAGPTDTQYF
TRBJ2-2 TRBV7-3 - CASSSRGAGELFF
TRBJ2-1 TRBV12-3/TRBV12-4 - CASREAGGPNEQFF
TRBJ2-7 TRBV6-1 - CASSLKRDSYEQYF